This TCR beta chain originates from a study of CD8+ T cells in alopecia areata. Overall study context: In an open-label trial, patients got 5 to 10 mg tofacitinib twice daily. Percent affected scalp area, the SALT score, rated treated patients' severity. Findings and caveats of the study: Many expanded lesional clones stayed in scalp and blood while on tofacitinib. On tofacitinib, scalp clonality and expanded CD8+ clones among top 100 fell significantly.

cDNA prepared by RNA extraction and subsequent reverse transcription served as the template for sequencing. Using immunoSEQ multiplex PCR, the repertoire was profiled, and TCRdb retains in-frame clones only, with some absent. The top ten clones hold roughly 1.3% of a sample with 150,000 to 200,000 clones, around 60% of them seen once. V was clipped by 3 bases and J by 5 bases, with 2 bases between them. The CDR3 is 11 residues long. Looked up from germline, CDR1 is WNHNN and CDR2 is SYGVQD (reference sequence). With regard to this clone: What it binds is unknown.

Treatment in this sample: oral pan-JAK inhibitor, 5-10 mg twice daily. The sample consisted of CD4+ T cells sorted from blood, taken at approximately week 50, from a patient treated with tofacitinib. This clonotype was sampled from a human donor with alopecia areata. The chain recombines TRBV10-1 with TRBJ1-5; D is unclear. In DNA, the CDR3 is TGCGCCAGCAGTGATGATCAGCCCCAGCATTTT. It encodes CASSDDQPQHF.